The next 2 T cell receptor beta chains were all read from a single sample in a study of T cells in Graves' hyperthyroidism and ophthalmopathy. Template material for amplifying TCR beta CDR3 regions consisted of RNA transcripts. An initial round of RT-PCR targeting the TCR CDR3 relied on the HTBI primer set. TCRdb itself ran the multiplex PCR reads through MiXCR, one entry per CDR3 protein. The top ten clones hold approximately 15% of a sample with over 700,000 distinct CDR3 sequences, about 19% of them seen once. The material sequenced was blood. The receptors shown here come from a woman in her fifties or sixties with Graves' hyperthyroidism that later progressed to Graves' ophthalmopathy.

This clonotype was seen ten or more times. The V call is TRBV11-2, the J call TRBJ2-2; the D is unclear. The CDR3 extends over 16 amino acids. Germline V gene sequence: CDR1 SGHAT, CDR2 FQNNGV. The ends were cut back, 5 bases at V and 3 bases at J, with 16 bases in the middle. CDR3 amino acids: CASSHVLGLDTGELFF. In nucleotides, the CDR3 is TGTGCCAGCAGCCACGTGCTCGGGTTAGACACCGGGGAGCTGTTTTTT.

There are many counts of this clonotype. The rearrangement joins TRBV6-1 to TRBJ1-1, with 7 bases aligning to TRBD1. CDR1 and CDR2 (germline): MNHNS, SASEGT. This CDR3 has 15 amino acids. V was clipped by 7 bases and J by 5 bases; unmatched bases: 13. CDR3 nucleotides: TGTGCCAGCACCCAAGAGGGGGCATGGAGAACTGAAGCTTTCTTT. Translation: CASTQEGAWRTEAFF.